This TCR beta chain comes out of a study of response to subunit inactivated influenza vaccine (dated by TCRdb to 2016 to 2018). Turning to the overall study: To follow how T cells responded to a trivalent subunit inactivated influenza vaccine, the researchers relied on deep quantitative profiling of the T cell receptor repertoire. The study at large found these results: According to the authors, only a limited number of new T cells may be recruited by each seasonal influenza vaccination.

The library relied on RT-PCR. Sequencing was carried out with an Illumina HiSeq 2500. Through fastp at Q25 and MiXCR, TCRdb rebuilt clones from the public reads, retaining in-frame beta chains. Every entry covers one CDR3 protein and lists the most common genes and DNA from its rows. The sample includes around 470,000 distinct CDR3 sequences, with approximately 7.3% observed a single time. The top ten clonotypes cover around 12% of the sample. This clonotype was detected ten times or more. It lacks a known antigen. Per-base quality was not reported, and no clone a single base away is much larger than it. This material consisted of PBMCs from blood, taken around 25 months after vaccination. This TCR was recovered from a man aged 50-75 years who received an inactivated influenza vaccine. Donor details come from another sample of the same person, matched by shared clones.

Here the CDR3 is given as CASSQDSTGSVGDTQYF. The nucleotide sequence is TGTGCCAGCAGCCAAGACTCGACAGGGTCAGTGGGAGATACGCAGTATTTT. The V and J genes are TRBV4-2 and TRBJ2-3; 7 bases in between match TRBD1. CDR1 is given as LGHNA and CDR2 as YNFKEQ, both from the germline V gene. Clipping removes 0 bases from V and 5 bases from J, with 11 as the unmatched junction base count. The CDR3 has 17 amino acids, counting the end cysteine and phenylalanine. Only the CDR3 region is kept as DNA, spanning 51 bases read in frame from base 1.